Below are 26 T cell receptor beta chains sequenced from a single sample in a study of blood T cell repertoires in COVID-19. Libraries were prepared by immunoSEQ multiplex PCR; TCRdb keeps only in-frame clonotypes and omits some of them. This sample carries fewer than 300,000 clones, approximately 85% of them seen once, and the ten largest clones take 9.4%. The specimen sequenced was peripheral blood. The receptors come from a man aged 18-30 years with active or convalescent COVID-19.

V and J are TRBV7-9 and TRBJ2-1, with 10 bases that match TRBD1. The CDR3 totals 18 residues. Per germline, CDR1 SEHNR and CDR2 FQNEAQ (reference sequence). The V segment lost 5 bases and the J segment 3 bases; nucleotides outside the gene matches: 13. CDR3 sequence (DNA): TGTGCCAGCAGCCTACCCCTGAGGGGGACAGGGGTCTACAATGAGCAGTTCTTC. Translating gives CASSLPLRGTGVYNEQFF.

This clone turned up a few times. The chain links TRBV20-1 to TRBJ2-5; D gene ambiguous. This CDR3 is 11 amino acids long. In germline, CDR1 is DFQATT, CDR2 SNEGSKA (reference sequence). V shed 0 bases and J shed 5 bases, with 4 bases lying between them. The CDR3 protein is CSARDLETQYF. The DNA of the CDR3 is TGCAGTGCTAGAGATCTGGAGACCCAGTACTTC.

The rearrangement links TRBV29-1 to TRBJ2-6, with TRBD1 as a possible D gene (7 bases). CDR3 length: 17 amino acids. Between the trimmed V and J ends, which lost 6 bases and 3 bases, there was a span of 21 bases. Germline CDR1 and CDR2: SQVTM and ANQGSEA. The chain's CDR3 is CSVLGVEGAYGANVLTF. The CDR3 region has the DNA TGCAGCGTCCTCGGGGTGGAGGGGGCTTATGGGGCCAACGTCCTGACTTTC.

This clone was counted between two and nine times. The chain couples TRBV9 to TRBJ1-2; 8 bases map to TRBD1. J lost 8 bases, V lost 3 bases, and 12 bases had no gene match. The CDR3 has 15 residues. Germline-derived CDR1 and CDR2 are SGDLS and YYNGEE. The CDR3 loop reads CASSATGDPSEGYTF. CDR3 coding DNA: TGTGCCAGCAGCGCGACAGGGGATCCCTCGGAGGGCTACACCTTC.

The J gene is TRBJ1-5, the V gene TRBV6-6; no clear D. Germline V gene lookup returns CDR1 MNHNY and CDR2 SVGAGI (reference sequence). Trimming removed 6 bases at V and 3 bases at J, with 12 bases between. This CDR3 has 14 amino acids. The CDR3, as DNA: TGTGCCAGCAGATTCCGGGATTTCAATCAGCCCCAGCATTTT. Protein sequence: CASRFRDFNQPQHF.

This chain uses TRBV7-8 with TRBJ2-7; a possible D gene is TRBD1 (6 bases). V dropped 5 bases and J dropped 6 bases, with 20 bases sitting between them. CDR1 SGHVS and CDR2 FQNEAQ come from the germline V gene. The CDR3 has 15 residues. CDR3 protein: CASSPVPGTPTEQYF. Written as DNA, the CDR3 is TGTGCCAGCAGCCCCGTACCCGGGACACCGACCGAGCAGTACTTC.

This clone was detected only once. The sample contains more than one DNA sequence encoding this CDR3. This chain joins TRBV5-6 and TRBJ1-5; D is unclear. The CDR3 runs to 14 residues. The V end lost 1 base, the J end lost 0 bases, and 5 bases lay between the germline ends. Germline V lookup: CDR1 SGHDT, CDR2 YYEEEE. The CDR3 is CASSLSYSNQPQHF. The DNA of the CDR3 is TGTGCCAGCAGCTTGAGCTATAGCAATCAGCCCCAGCATTTT. Based on the CDR3 plus reference TRBV5-6 and TRBJ1-5, the full variable domain is DAGVTQSPTHLIKTRGQQVTLRCSPKSGHDTVSWYQQALGQGPQFIFQYYEEEERQRGNFPDRFSGHQFPNYSSELNVNALLLGDSALYLCASSLSYSNQPQHFGDGTRLSIL.

V gene TRBV5-4 combines with J gene TRBJ1-1; a weak D match, TRBD1 (5 bases). CDR3 size: 14 residues. V shed 5 bases and J shed 1 base, with 12 bases lying between them. Germline CDR1 reads SGHNT; CDR2 reads YYREEE (reference sequence). CDR3 coding DNA: TGTGCCAGCAGGTCGCGGGGGGGGAACACTGAAGCTTTCTTT. The encoded protein is CASRSRGGNTEAFF. Supplemented by reference TRBV5-4 and TRBJ1-1, the full variable domain reads ETGVTQSPTHLIKTRGQQVTLRCSSQSGHNTVSWYQQALGQGPQFIFQYYREEENGRGNFPPRFSGLQFPNYSSELNVNALELDDSALYLCASRSRGGNTEAFFGQGTRLTVV.

The chain joins TRBV5-4 to TRBJ1-3; no clear D. The CDR3 is made up of 16 amino acids. The V and J ends lost 2 bases and 0 bases respectively, with 12 bases between them. Germline CDR1 SGHNT, CDR2 YYREEE (reference sequence). Here the CDR3 reads CASSFRAPSSGNTIYF. The CDR3, as DNA: TGTGCCAGCAGCTTTCGCGCCCCGAGCTCTGGAAACACCATATATTTT.

The gene calls are TRBV13 and TRBJ1-4, with D hard to call. Trimming removed 4 bases at V and 3 bases at J, with 15 bases between. The CDR3 is made up of 16 amino acids. The V gene's germline CDR1 is PRHDT and CDR2 FYEKMQ (reference sequence). The CDR3 region is CASSSNAVQANEKLFF. The CDR3 bases are TGTGCCAGCAGCTCAAATGCAGTCCAGGCTAATGAAAAACTGTTTTTT.

The CDR3 nucleotides read TGTGCCAGCAGCTGGACTAGCGGGGGCCTCTTGGAAAACATTCAGTACTTC. Its translation: CASSWTSGGLLENIQYF. This chain uses TRBV2 with TRBJ2-4; 13 bases map to TRBD2. Germline values: CDR1 SNHLY, CDR2 FYNNEI. V shed 6 bases and J 5 bases; nucleotides not matched to a gene: 10. This CDR3 contains 17 residues. Full variable domain (rest looked up from reference TRBV2 and TRBJ2-4): EPEVTQTPSHQVTQMGQEVILRCVPISNHLYFYWYRQILGQKVEFLVSFYNNEISEKSEIFDDQFSVERPDGSNFTLKIRSTKLEDSAMYFCASSWTSGGLLENIQYFGAGTRLSVL.

The rearrangement links TRBV7-3 to TRBJ1-1; D gene unclear. Trimming removed 6 bases from V and 3 bases from J, with 11 bases in between. Germline V CDR1 and CDR2: SGHTA, FQGTGA. This CDR3 spans 13 amino acids. CDR3 region: CASSLRSHTEAFF. The CDR3 DNA reads TGTGCCAGCAGTTTACGGTCTCACACTGAAGCTTTCTTT. The full variable domain, in which reference TRBV7-3 and TRBJ1-1 provide the parts outside the CDR3, is GAGVSQTPSNKVTEKGKYVELRCDPISGHTALYWYRQSLGQGPEFLIYFQGTGAADDSGLPNDRFFAVRPEGSVSTLKIQRTERGDSAVYLCASSLRSHTEAFFGQGTRLTVV.

DNA of the CDR3: TGTGCCATCAGTGAGTCGTGGGGGGGGTACAATGAGCAGTTCTTC. Its translation: CAISESWGGYNEQFF. The genes are TRBV10-3 and TRBJ2-1; 7 positions match TRBD2. The CDR3 covers 15 residues. Looked up from germline, CDR1 is ENHRY and CDR2 is SYGVKD. Trimming cost V 0 bases and J 4 bases; bases outside gene matches: 3.

This clone was seen only once. The gene calls are TRBV4-1 and TRBJ1-1; 10 bases agree with TRBD1. J was trimmed by 5 bases and V by 3 bases; bases with no gene match: 3. The V gene's germline CDR1 is MGHRA and CDR2 YSYEKL. The CDR3 extends over 14 amino acids. The CDR3 is CASSHRDRGTEAFF. CDR3 nucleotide sequence: TGCGCCAGCAGCCATAGGGACAGGGGAACTGAAGCTTTCTTT.

V is TRBV3-1 (or the pseudogene TRBV3-2) and J is TRBJ2-7, with D perhaps matching TRBD1 (6 bases). Germline-derived CDR1 and CDR2 are LGHDT and YNNKEL (reference sequence). This CDR3 has 18 amino acids. The ends were cut back, 0 bases at V and 1 base at J, with 19 bases in the middle. CDR3: CASSQERSRTVNSYEQYF. The CDR3 bases are TGTGCCAGCAGCCAAGAAAGGTCCAGGACAGTGAATTCCTACGAGCAGTACTTC.

The V gene is TRBV7-9, the J gene TRBJ2-7; 10 bases match TRBD1. The CDR3 is 15 residues long. The V gene end was trimmed by 4 bases and the J gene end by 6 bases; junction bases not matched to a gene: 9. The germline gives CDR1 SEHNR, CDR2 FQNEAQ (reference sequence). CDR3 sequence (DNA): TGTGCCAGCAGCTCCTGGGGACAGGGGAAGGGCGAGCAGTACTTC. Its protein product is CASSSWGQGKGEQYF.

The chain is built from TRBV2 and TRBJ2-1; possibly TRBD2 for D (6 bases). V shed 11 bases and J shed 5 bases, with 13 bases lying between them. This CDR3 contains 12 residues. Germline assignment: CDR1 SNHLY and CDR2 FYNNEI. The CDR3 DNA is TGTGCCGGAGGGCCCGGGCACAATGAGCAGTTCTTC. Its protein is CAGGPGHNEQFF. The full variable domain, rest sourced from reference TRBV2 and TRBJ2-1, is EPEVTQTPSHQVTQMGQEVILRCVPISNHLYFYWYRQILGQKVEFLVSFYNNEISEKSEIFDDQFSVERPDGSNFTLKIRSTKLEDSAMYFCAGGPGHNEQFFGPGTRLTVL.

This chain links TRBV3-1 (or the pseudogene TRBV3-2) with TRBJ1-4; D might be TRBD1 (5 bases). Trimming stripped 3 bases from V and 7 bases from J, with 15 bases between. CDR1 LGHDT and CDR2 YNNKEL come from the germline V gene (reference sequence). This CDR3 contains 15 residues. CDR3 loop: CASSHTGTGGEKLFF. The CDR3 DNA is TGTGCCAGCAGCCACACCGGGACCGGGGGTGAAAAACTGTTTTTT.

This chain links TRBV2 with TRBJ1-2; possibly TRBD1 for D (5 bases). Germline CDR1 SNHLY, CDR2 FYNNEI. Trimming cost V 8 bases and J 2 bases, with 9 bases left between them. The CDR3 is 12 amino acids. CDR3: CASGRGNYGYTF. The CDR3 DNA sequence: TGTGCCAGCGGGCGGGGGAACTATGGCTACACCTTC.

This clone was picked up one time. The rearrangement joins TRBV5-1 to TRBJ1-1; 7 bases are a match to TRBD1. Trimming cost V 4 bases and J 5 bases; bases outside gene matches: 8. CDR1 is SGHRS, CDR2 YFSETQ, per germline. The CDR3 runs to 14 residues. CDR3 in amino acids: CASSTTGMGTEAFF. In DNA form, the CDR3 reads TGCGCCAGCAGCACGACAGGGATGGGAACTGAAGCTTTCTTT.

The chain employs TRBV11-2 and TRBJ1-2; D may be TRBD1 (5 bases). The CDR3 consists of 14 residues. Germline assignment: CDR1 SGHAT and CDR2 FQNNGV. V gave up 5 bases and J gave up 5 bases, with 15 bases separating them. The CDR3 sequence is CASSPGRGLYGYTF. CDR3 nucleotides: TGTGCCAGCAGCCCAGGTCGGGGGTTATATGGCTACACCTTC. The full variable domain, in which reference TRBV11-2 and TRBJ1-2 provide the parts outside the CDR3, is EAGVAQSPRYKIIEKRQSVAFWCNPISGHATLYWYQQILGQGPKLLIQFQNNGVVDDSQLPKDRFSAERLKGVDSTLKIQPAKLEDSAVYLCASSPGRGLYGYTFGSGTRLTVV.

The gene calls are TRBV6-5 and TRBJ2-3; D is possibly TRBD2 (6 bases). Germline V lookup: CDR1 MNHEY, CDR2 SVGAGI. The CDR3 totals 13 residues. Trimming left V 6 bases short and J 4 bases short, with 11 bases between. CDR3 region: CASRPPGADTQYF. The CDR3, as DNA: TGTGCCAGCAGGCCCCCGGGGGCAGATACGCAGTATTTT.

The chain couples TRBV15 to TRBJ1-1; D uncertain. This CDR3 contains 14 residues. Germline V CDR1 and CDR2: LNHNV, YYDKDF (reference sequence). V lost 3 bases, J lost 7 bases, and 15 bases lay in between. CDR3 coding DNA: TGTGCCACCAGCAGTGGCGGTCGGCAGTTTGAAGCTTTCTTT. It codes for CATSSGGRQFEAFF.

This chain links TRBV10-3 with TRBJ2-1, with 12 positions matching TRBD2. J gave up 7 bases and V 6 bases, and 4 bases lay outside the gene matches. CDR3 length: 14 residues. Looked up from germline, CDR1 is ENHRY and CDR2 is SYGVKD. The CDR3 spells CAIRTSGGRNEQFF. Written as DNA, the CDR3 is TGTGCCATCAGAACTAGCGGGGGGAGGAATGAGCAGTTCTTC.

This clone was picked up one time. The chain is built from TRBV7-9 and TRBJ1-5; 9 positions match TRBD1. The CDR3 runs 17 residues. With 8 bases clipped from V and 7 bases from J, the junction kept 18 bases outside the gene matches. Per the germline V gene, CDR1 is SEHNR and CDR2 is FQNEAQ (reference sequence). The CDR3 coding sequence is TGTGCCAGCCCCATTGGGGCCCGACAGGGGGTGGACCAGCCCCAGCATTTT. Translated: CASPIGARQGVDQPQHF.

The CDR3: CATRIQGTEYF. In DNA, the CDR3 is TGTGCCACGCGGATACAGGGGACGGAGTACTTC. The rearrangement links TRBV19 to TRBJ2-7; 7 bases line up with TRBD1. V shed 10 bases and J 11 bases; nucleotides not matched to a gene: 11. The V gene's germline CDR1 is LNHDA and CDR2 SQIVND (reference sequence). This CDR3 comprises 11 residues.